This TCR beta chain was documented in a study of T cell changes during pregnancy in multiple sclerosis. V shed 2 bases and J 7 bases; nucleotides not matched to a gene: 7. The CDR3 is 17 residues long. Per the germline V gene, CDR1 is SGHTA and CDR2 is FQGNSA. The protocol was immunoSEQ multiplex PCR, while the TCRdb copy is restricted to in-frame clones and leaves out a portion. Of 40,000 to 60,000 clones detected, roughly 90% appear once; the ten largest clones hold over 1.2%. This material consisted of peripheral blood, taken in the first trimester of pregnancy. This sequence was found in a female donor in good health, enrolled as a control in a pregnancy study. This sequence joins TRBV7-2 and TRBJ2-2, with TRBD2 matching 13 bases. The CDR3 spells CASSLRGLAGRSGELFF. Written as DNA, the CDR3 is TGTGCCAGCAGCTTAAGGGGACTAGCGGGGCGCAGCGGGGAGCTGTTTTTT.